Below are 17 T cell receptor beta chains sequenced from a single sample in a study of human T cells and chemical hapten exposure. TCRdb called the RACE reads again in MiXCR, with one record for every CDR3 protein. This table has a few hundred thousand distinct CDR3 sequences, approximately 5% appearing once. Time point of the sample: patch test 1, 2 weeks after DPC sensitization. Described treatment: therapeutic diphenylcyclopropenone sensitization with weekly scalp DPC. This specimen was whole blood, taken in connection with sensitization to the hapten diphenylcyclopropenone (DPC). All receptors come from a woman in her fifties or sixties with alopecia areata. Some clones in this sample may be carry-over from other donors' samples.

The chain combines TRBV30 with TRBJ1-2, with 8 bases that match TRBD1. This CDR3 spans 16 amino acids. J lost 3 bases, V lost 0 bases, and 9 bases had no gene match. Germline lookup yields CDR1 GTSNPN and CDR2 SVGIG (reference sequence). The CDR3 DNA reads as TGTGCCTGGAGTGTACTTTCAGGGGGCGCTTACTATGGCTACACCTTC. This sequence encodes CAWSVLSGGAYYGYTF.

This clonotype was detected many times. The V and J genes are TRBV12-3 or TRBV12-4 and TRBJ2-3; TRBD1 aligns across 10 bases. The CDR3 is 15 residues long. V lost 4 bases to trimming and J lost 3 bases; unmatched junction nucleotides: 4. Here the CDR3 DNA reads TGTGCCAGCAGTTCTTGGACAGGGGGGACAGATACGCAGTATTTT. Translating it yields CASSSWTGGTDTQYF.

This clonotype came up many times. CDR3 loop: CASSLWWPDQPQHF. In DNA, the CDR3 is TGTGCCAGCAGCTTGTGGTGGCCCGATCAGCCCCAGCATTTT. The chain carries TRBV5-5 and TRBJ1-5; D is ambiguous. Trimming pared 1 base from V and 5 bases from J, leaving 10 bases between. This CDR3 comprises 14 residues. Germline assignment: CDR1 SGHKS and CDR2 YYEKEE (reference sequence).

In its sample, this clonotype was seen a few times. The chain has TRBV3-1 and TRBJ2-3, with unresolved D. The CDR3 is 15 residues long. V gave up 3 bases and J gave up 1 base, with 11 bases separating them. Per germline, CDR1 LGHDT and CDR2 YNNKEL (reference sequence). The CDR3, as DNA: TGTGCCAGCAGCCACTTAGGAGCCGGCACAGATACGCAGTATTTT. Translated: CASSHLGAGTDTQYF.

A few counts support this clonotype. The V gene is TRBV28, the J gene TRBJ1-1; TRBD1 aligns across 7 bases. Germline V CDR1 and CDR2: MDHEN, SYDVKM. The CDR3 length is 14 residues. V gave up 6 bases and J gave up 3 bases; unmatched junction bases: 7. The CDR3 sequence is CASSPGTAYTEAFF. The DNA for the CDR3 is TGTGCCAGCAGCCCAGGGACAGCCTACACTGAAGCTTTCTTT.

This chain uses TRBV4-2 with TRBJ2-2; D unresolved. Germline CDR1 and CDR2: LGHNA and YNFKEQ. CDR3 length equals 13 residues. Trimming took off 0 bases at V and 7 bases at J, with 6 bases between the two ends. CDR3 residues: CASSQDQNGELFF. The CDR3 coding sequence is TGTGCCAGCAGCCAAGATCAGAACGGGGAGCTGTTTTTT.

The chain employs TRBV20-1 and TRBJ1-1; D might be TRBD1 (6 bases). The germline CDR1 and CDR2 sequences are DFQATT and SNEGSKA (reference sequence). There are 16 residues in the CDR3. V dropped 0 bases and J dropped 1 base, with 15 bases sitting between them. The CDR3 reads CSARDQTGHPNTEAFF. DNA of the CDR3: TGCAGTGCTAGAGATCAGACAGGCCACCCGAACACTGAAGCTTTCTTT.

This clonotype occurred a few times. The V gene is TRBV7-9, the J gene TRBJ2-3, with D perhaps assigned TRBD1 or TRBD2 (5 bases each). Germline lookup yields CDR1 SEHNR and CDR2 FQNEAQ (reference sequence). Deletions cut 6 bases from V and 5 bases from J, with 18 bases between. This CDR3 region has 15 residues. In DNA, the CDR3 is TGTGCCAGCAGGGGGACGGGCTCCGTTATAGATACGCAGTATTTT. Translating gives CASRGTGSVIDTQYF.

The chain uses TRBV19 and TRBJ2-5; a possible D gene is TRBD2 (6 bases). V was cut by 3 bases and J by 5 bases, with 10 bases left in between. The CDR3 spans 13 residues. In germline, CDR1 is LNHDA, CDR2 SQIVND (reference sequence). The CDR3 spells CASSIPGGETQYF. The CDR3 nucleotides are TGTGCCAGTAGTATTCCAGGAGGGGAGACCCAGTACTTC. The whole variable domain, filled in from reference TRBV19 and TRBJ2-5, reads DGGITQSPKYLFRKEGQNVTLSCEQNLNHDAMYWYRQDPGQGLRLIYYSQIVNDFQKGDIAEGYSVSREKKESFPLTVTSAQKNPTAFYLCASSIPGGETQYFGPGTRLLVL.

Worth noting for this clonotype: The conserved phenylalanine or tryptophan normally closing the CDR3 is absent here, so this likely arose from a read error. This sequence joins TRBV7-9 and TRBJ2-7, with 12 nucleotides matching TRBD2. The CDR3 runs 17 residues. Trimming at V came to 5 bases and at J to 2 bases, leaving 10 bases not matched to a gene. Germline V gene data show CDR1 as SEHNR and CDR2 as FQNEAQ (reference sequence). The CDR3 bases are TGTGCCAGCAGCGGAGGGACTAGCGGGTGGACGGCCTACGAGCAGTACCTC. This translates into CASSGGTSGWTAYEQYL.

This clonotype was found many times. The CDR3 reads CASTPSSQETQYF. The CDR3 region has the DNA TGTGCCAGCACTCCGTCCTCACAAGAGACCCAGTACTTC. This rearrangement joins TRBV5-6 to TRBJ2-5; D is ambiguous. V lost 6 bases, J lost 2 bases, and 11 bases lay in between. Looked up from germline, CDR1 is SGHDT and CDR2 is YYEEEE. The CDR3 runs 13 residues.

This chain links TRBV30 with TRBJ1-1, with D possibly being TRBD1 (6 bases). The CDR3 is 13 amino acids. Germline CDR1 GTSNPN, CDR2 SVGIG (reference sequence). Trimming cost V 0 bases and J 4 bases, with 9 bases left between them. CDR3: CAWSVGGATEAFF. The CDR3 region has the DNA TGTGCCTGGAGTGTAGGGGGGGCCACTGAAGCTTTCTTT.

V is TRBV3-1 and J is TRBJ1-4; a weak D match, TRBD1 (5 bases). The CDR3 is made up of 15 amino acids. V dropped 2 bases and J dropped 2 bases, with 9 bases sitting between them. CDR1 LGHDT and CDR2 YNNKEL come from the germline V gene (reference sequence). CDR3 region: CASSQSWGTNEKLFF. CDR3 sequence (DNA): TGTGCCAGCAGCCAATCCTGGGGCACTAATGAAAAACTGTTTTTT.

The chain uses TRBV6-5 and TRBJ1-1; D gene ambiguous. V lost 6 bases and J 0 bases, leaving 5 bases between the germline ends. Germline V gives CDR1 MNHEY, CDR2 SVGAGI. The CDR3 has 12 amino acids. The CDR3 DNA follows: TGTGCCAGCAGGACAATGAACACTGAAGCTTTCTTT. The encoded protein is CASRTMNTEAFF.

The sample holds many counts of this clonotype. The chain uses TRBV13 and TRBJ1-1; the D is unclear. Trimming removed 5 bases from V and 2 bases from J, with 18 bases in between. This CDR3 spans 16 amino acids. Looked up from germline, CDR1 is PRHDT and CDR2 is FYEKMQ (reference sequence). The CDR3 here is CASSILTLRANTEAFF. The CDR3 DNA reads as TGTGCCAGCAGCATCCTAACCCTGAGGGCCAACACTGAAGCTTTCTTT.

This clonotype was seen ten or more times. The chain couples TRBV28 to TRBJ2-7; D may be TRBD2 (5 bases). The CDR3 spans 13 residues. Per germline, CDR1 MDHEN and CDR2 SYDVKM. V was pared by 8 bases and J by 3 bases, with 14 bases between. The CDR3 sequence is CASRAGQHYEQYF. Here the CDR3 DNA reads TGTGCCAGCCGGGCGGGCCAACACTACGAGCAGTACTTC.

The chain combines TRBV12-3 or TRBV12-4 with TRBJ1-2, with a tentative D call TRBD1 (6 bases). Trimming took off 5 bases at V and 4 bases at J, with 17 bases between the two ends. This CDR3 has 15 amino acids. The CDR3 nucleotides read TGTGCCAGCAGTATCTACAGGGTTAAGGGCTATGGCTACACCTTC. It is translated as CASSIYRVKGYGYTF.